The rows below give T cell receptor beta chains drawn from one sample of a study of CD8 T cells in Susac syndrome. MiXCR was run by TCRdb on the immunoSEQ multiplex PCR reads, yielding one entry per CDR3 protein. Among under 550,000 distinct CDR3 sequences listed, around 85% were seen once. The source material was CD8+ T cells from PBMCs. The receptor source for this set is a human donor with multiple sclerosis. Both conserved end residues are part of each CDR3. A D gene is named only where the DNA matches it firmly. Rows may omit the clone size; those that give it use once, few, many or a size class.

V gene,D gene,clone size,J gene,CDR3 DNA,CDR3 protein
TRBV19,.,.,TRBJ2-1,TGTGCCAGTAGTATAGGGGTGAGCTCCTACAATGAGCAGTTCTTC,CASSIGVSSYNEQFF
TRBV23-1,TRBD2,once,TRBJ2-5,TGCGCCAGCAGCGAGCGGGAGAAAGAGACCCAGTACTTC,CASSEREKETQYF
TRBV27,.,.,TRBJ2-7,TGTGCCAGCAGTTTTGGGGGGACCCCAATGTTAGGCGAGCAGTACTTC,CASSFGGTPMLGEQYF
TRBV5-4,.,.,TRBJ1-2,TGTGCCAGCAGCCCCCCCCAAGGGGACTTTGACTATGGCTACACCTTC,CASSPPQGDFDYGYTF
TRBV19,.,.,TRBJ1-3,TGTGCCAGTTTACCAGGGTTTGGAAACACCACATATTTT,CASLPGFGNTTYF
TRBV20-1,.,.,TRBJ2-1,TGCAGTGCTAGCAAGGGAGAAAGGGGGGGCAATGAGCAGTTCTTC,CSASKGERGGNEQFF
TRBV6-1,.,.,TRBJ2-7,TGTGCCAGCCTCCCCCGGGACGGATTCTACGAGCAGTACTTC,CASLPRDGFYEQYF
TRBV30,TRBD1,.,TRBJ1-5,TGTGCCTGGGGGGTAGGACAGGGCGTCAATCAGCCCCAGCATTTT,CAWGVGQGVNQPQHF
TRBV4-1,.,.,TRBJ2-7,TGCGCCAGCAGCCAAGGGACCCCCTACGAGCAGTACTTC,CASSQGTPYEQYF
TRBV2,TRBD2,once,TRBJ2-1,TGTGCCAGCACCTGGACTAGCGGGAGACGGGCCAATGAGCAGTTCTTC,CASTWTSGRRANEQFF
TRBV4-1,.,.,TRBJ2-4,TGCGCCAGCAGCCAGGGTGGGGATCAATTAGCCAAAAACATTCAGTACTTC,CASSQGGDQLAKNIQYF
TRBV5-4,TRBD1,.,TRBJ1-1,TGTGCCAGCAGGGACAGGAGATTGAACACTGAAGCTTTCTTT,CASRDRRLNTEAFF
TRBV27,.,.,TRBJ2-2,TGTGCCAGCAGTTTATCGGGGGCCCACACCGGGGAGCTGTTTTTT,CASSLSGAHTGELFF
TRBV4-1,.,.,TRBJ2-7,TGCGCCAGCAGCCCAAAAAGTGACGAGCAGTACTTC,CASSPKSDEQYF
TRBV6-1,TRBD2,.,TRBJ2-5,TGTGCCAGCAGCCGCTTTACGGCGGGGGATAACCAAGAGACCCAGTACTTC,CASSRFTAGDNQETQYF
TRBV5-1,TRBD2,.,TRBJ2-1,TGCGCCAGCAGTCATAGGTCTAGCGGGCCCAATGAGCAGTTCTTC,CASSHRSSGPNEQFF
TRBV28,TRBD2,.,TRBJ2-5,TGTGCCAGCAGTTTCCCTCTCACTAGCGGGAGGGAGACCCAGTACTTC,CASSFPLTSGRETQYF
TRBV20-1,.,.,TRBJ2-3,TGCAGTGCCGAGCGCTCCAATAGCGATACGCAGTATTTT,CSAERSNSDTQYF
TRBV20-1,TRBD2,.,TRBJ2-1,TGCAGTGCTAGAGATCGAGGTAGCGGGAGGCCTGAGCAGTTCTTC,CSARDRGSGRPEQFF
TRBV29-1,TRBD2,.,TRBJ2-2,TGCAGCGTCGGACGAGGCCTAGCGGGAGCGAACACCGGGGAGCTGTTTTTT,CSVGRGLAGANTGELFF
TRBV7-2,.,.,TRBJ2-7,TGTGCCAGCAGCCCCTCCAGGGTCCTCTACGAGCAGTACTTC,CASSPSRVLYEQYF
TRBV27,TRBD2,.,TRBJ2-5,TGTGCCAGCAGTTTCGGACTAGCTGCACAGACCCAGTACTTC,CASSFGLAAQTQYF
TRBV11-2,TRBD2,.,TRBJ2-1,TGTGCCAGCAGCTTTGGGGGGGGAACTTTTGCGAATGAGCAGTTCTTC,CASSFGGGTFANEQFF
TRBV4-1,.,.,TRBJ1-2,TGCGCCAGCAGCCAAGACAGGGCTTACTATGGCTACACCTTC,CASSQDRAYYGYTF
TRBV27,TRBD2,.,TRBJ2-2,TGTGCCAGCAGTTTATTGCGGGGGGGACTGACCGGGGAGCTGTTTTTT,CASSLLRGGLTGELFF
TRBV11-2,TRBD1,.,TRBJ2-1,TGTGCCAGCAGCCCCGGGACAGGGGGCGTGGGACTACCTTACAATGAGCAGTTCTTC,CASSPGTGGVGLPYNEQFF
TRBV2,.,once,TRBJ2-2,TGTGCCAGCACCTGGACAGTTTCCGGGGAGCTGTTTTTT,CASTWTVSGELFF
TRBV20-1,TRBD2,.,TRBJ2-1,TGCAGTGCTAGAGATAGTAGCGGGGGACTCTTCAATGAGCAGTTCTTC,CSARDSSGGLFNEQFF
TRBV6-5,.,.,TRBJ2-3,TGTGCCAGCAGCCCCTTCTGGGGATCCAAAGATACGCAGTATTTT,CASSPFWGSKDTQYF
TRBV24-1,.,.,TRBJ2-7,TGTGCCACCAGTGACCCCTCACCCTCTCCGAACTACGAGCAGTACTTC,CATSDPSPSPNYEQYF
TRBV14,TRBD2,.,TRBJ2-1,TGTGCCAGCAGCCCCGGACTAGCGGGGGGTCCATCCTACAATGAGCAGTTCTTC,CASSPGLAGGPSYNEQFF
TRBV14,.,once,TRBJ1-2,TGTGCCAGCAGCCAAGCCGGGACACTCGAGGCCGGCTACACCTTC,CASSQAGTLEAGYTF